This record concerns one TCR beta chain sequence. V lost 3 bases, J lost 0 bases, and 11 bases lay in between. The CDR3 covers 15 residues. From germline, CDR1 is LGHDT and CDR2 YNNKEL (reference sequence). This record comes from a study of blood T cell repertoires in COVID-19. The data were produced by immunoSEQ multiplex PCR, yet TCRdb's version contains in-frame clones alone and is incomplete. In the table there are under 45,000 clones, 80% of which are singletons. The chain has TRBV3-1 (or the pseudogene TRBV3-2) and TRBJ1-1, with D uncertain. The sample comprised peripheral blood. The clonotype was recovered from a man aged 80 or over with acute or convalescent COVID-19. CDR3 in amino acids: CASSQTINLNTEAFF. The CDR3 bases are TGTGCCAGCAGCCAGACTATAAATTTGAACACTGAAGCTTTCTTT.